The 32 T cell receptor beta chains listed next were all sequenced from one sample in a study of technical replicates of blood from a few donors. Profiling relied on immunoSEQ multiplex PCR, and the TCRdb table lists in-frame clones only, not all of them. The sample has about 89,000 clones, approximately 94% seen once; the top ten hold 0.24%. The source material was T cells isolated from PBMCs. The source is a human donor in good health.

This chain links TRBV9 with TRBJ2-7; 9 bases match TRBD2. From germline, CDR1 is SGDLS and CDR2 YYNGEE. This CDR3 is 15 amino acids long. V trimming: 0 bases; J trimming: 6 bases; junction bases outside the gene matches: 7. The CDR3 region is CASSVGVSGSGEQYF. As DNA, the CDR3 is TGTGCCAGCAGCGTAGGGGTTAGCGGGAGTGGCGAGCAGTACTTC.

The chain carries TRBV7-9 and TRBJ1-4; D is unclear. The ends were cut back, 3 bases at V and 3 bases at J, with 11 bases in the middle. CDR3 length: 15 residues. CDR1 and CDR2 from the germline V gene are SEHNR and FQNEAQ (reference sequence). CDR3 loop: CASSFGFLANEKLFF. CDR3 DNA sequence: TGTGCCAGCAGCTTCGGGTTTCTGGCTAATGAAAAACTGTTTTTT.

V is TRBV5-1 and J is TRBJ2-1, with TRBD2 matching over 9 bases. J was trimmed by 4 bases and V by 0 bases; bases with no gene match: 5. There are 16 residues in the CDR3. CDR1 SGHRS and CDR2 YFSETQ come from the germline V gene. In DNA form, the CDR3 reads TGCGCCAGCAGCTTGGGATCTAGCGGGACGTACAATGAGCAGTTCTTC. As protein: CASSLGSSGTYNEQFF.

The chain employs TRBV5-5 and TRBJ1-2; D ambiguous. V dropped 7 bases and J dropped 0 bases, with 4 bases sitting between them. Germline values: CDR1 SGHKS, CDR2 YYEKEE (reference sequence). The CDR3 is made up of 11 amino acids. This CDR3 reads CASDTNYGYTF. CDR3 DNA sequence: TGTGCCAGCGACACTAACTATGGCTACACCTTC.

The chain recombines TRBV6-1 with TRBJ1-5, with D maybe TRBD1 (6 bases). CDR1 MNHNS and CDR2 SASEGT come from the germline V gene. Trimming left V 1 base short and J 1 base short, with 11 bases between. The CDR3 has 16 residues. CDR3 region: CASSEVQGTSNQPQHF. CDR3 bases: TGTGCCAGCAGTGAAGTTCAGGGGACGAGCAATCAGCCCCAGCATTTT.

This chain connects TRBV4-1 to TRBJ1-3; D call uncertain. From germline, CDR1 is MGHRA and CDR2 YSYEKL. V was trimmed by 5 bases and J by 0 bases, leaving 11 bases between them. This CDR3 is built from 15 residues. Here the CDR3 DNA reads TGCGCCAGCAGCGCCGGGAGGAACTCTGGAAACACCATATATTTT. Its translation is CASSAGRNSGNTIYF.

The chain couples TRBV28 to TRBJ2-7; 7 bases map to TRBD1. With V trimmed by 5 bases and J by 2 bases, 6 bases remained unmatched. Germline V lookup: CDR1 MDHEN, CDR2 SYDVKM. This CDR3 is 14 amino acids long. CDR3 in amino acids: CASSVYRGPYEQYF. DNA of the CDR3: TGTGCCAGCAGTGTTTACAGGGGACCCTACGAGCAGTACTTC.

CDR3 loop: CASRKGASQPQHF. CDR3 coding DNA: TGTGCCAGCAGAAAGGGGGCATCTCAGCCCCAGCATTTT. The chain combines TRBV2 with TRBJ1-5, with 7 bases matching TRBD1. The ends lost 6 bases at V and 6 bases at J; junction bases unmatched: 5. Germline values: CDR1 SNHLY, CDR2 FYNNEI. The CDR3 contains 13 residues.

The chain has TRBV19 and TRBJ2-7; D is ambiguous. Germline-derived CDR1 and CDR2 are LNHDA and SQIVND (reference sequence). Deletions cut 5 bases from V and 3 bases from J, with 8 bases between. The CDR3 has 12 residues. In DNA form, the CDR3 reads TGTGCCAGTAGTCCGGGTTACTACGAGCAGTACTTC. It translates to CASSPGYYEQYF.

The gene calls are TRBV13 and TRBJ2-7, with D hard to call. Germline values: CDR1 PRHDT, CDR2 FYEKMQ (reference sequence). The CDR3 contains 14 residues. The V gene lost 5 bases and the J gene lost 0 bases, with 11 bases spanning the gap. DNA of the CDR3: TGTGCCAGCAGCCTAAGCTATAGCTCCTACGAGCAGTACTTC. Its translation: CASSLSYSSYEQYF.

The chain uses TRBV5-1 and TRBJ2-3, with 8 bases lining up with TRBD1. The CDR3 consists of 17 residues. V shed 0 bases and J 5 bases; nucleotides not matched to a gene: 11. CDR1 SGHRS and CDR2 YFSETQ come from the germline V gene. CDR3 DNA sequence: TGCGCCAGCAGCTTGGAGGCTCAGGGGGCGCGAGTAGATACGCAGTATTTT. Protein sequence: CASSLEAQGARVDTQYF.

The gene calls are TRBV4-1 and TRBJ2-3; TRBD1 aligns across 8 bases. With 4 bases clipped from V and 0 bases from J, the junction kept 3 bases outside the gene matches. Germline loops: CDR1 MGHRA, CDR2 YSYEKL. The CDR3 is 15 residues long. CDR3 protein: CASSPGGISTDTQYF. CDR3 nucleotide sequence: TGCGCCAGCAGCCCAGGGGGCATTAGCACAGATACGCAGTATTTT.

The rearrangement links TRBV2 to TRBJ2-1; TRBD2 aligns across 15 bases. The CDR3 extends over 13 amino acids. Losses at the gene ends were 10 bases for V and 9 bases for J; bases not matched to a gene: 4. Germline CDR1 is SNHLY and CDR2 is FYNNEI. CDR3 sequence: CATGLAGGGEQFF. The CDR3 DNA follows: TGTGCCACCGGACTAGCGGGAGGGGGTGAGCAGTTCTTC.

For the CDR3, the DNA is TGCGCCAGCAGCCGAGGACAGGGGGGGGCGAACACTGAAGCTTTCTTT. Protein product: CASSRGQGGANTEAFF. V and J are TRBV5-1 and TRBJ1-1; the match to TRBD1 covers 10 bases. V trimming: 4 bases; J trimming: 1 base; junction bases outside the gene matches: 7. Per germline, CDR1 SGHRS and CDR2 YFSETQ. The CDR3 runs to 16 residues. Complete variable domain (other parts from reference TRBV5-1 and TRBJ1-1): KAGVTQTPRYLIKTRGQQVTLSCSPISGHRSVSWYQQTPGQGLQFLFEYFSETQRNKGNFPGRFSGRQFSNSRSEMNVSTLELGDSALYLCASSRGQGGANTEAFFGQGTRLTVV.

The chain combines TRBV30 with TRBJ1-5, with 7 bases identical to TRBD1. Germline-derived CDR1 and CDR2 are GTSNPN and SVGIG (reference sequence). J lost 1 base, V lost 2 bases, and 2 bases had no gene match. The CDR3 sequence is 14 residues long. CDR3 in amino acids: CAWSTGVSNQPQHF. The CDR3 nucleotides are TGTGCCTGGAGTACAGGGGTCAGCAATCAGCCCCAGCATTTT.

The chain carries TRBV5-1 and TRBJ2-1; 7 positions agree with TRBD1. V lost 4 bases and J lost 4; bases outside the gene matches: 5. Germline values: CDR1 SGHRS, CDR2 YFSETQ. The CDR3 runs 14 residues. CDR3 in DNA: TGCGCCAGCAGCCCCGACAGGGAATACAATGAGCAGTTCTTC. This translates into CASSPDREYNEQFF.

Concerning this clone: The same CDR3 also results from other DNA sequences found in this sample. This chain uses TRBV7-7 with TRBJ2-2; tentatively, D is TRBD1 (5 bases). This CDR3 is 17 amino acids long. Germline V lookup: CDR1 SSHAT, CDR2 FNYEAQ (reference sequence). V lost 1 base to trimming and J lost 3 bases, with 15 bases between them. The CDR3 protein is CASSLDLQGADTGELFF. The CDR3 DNA sequence: TGTGCCAGCAGCTTAGACCTCCAAGGGGCCGACACCGGGGAGCTGTTTTTT. The whole variable domain, filled in from reference TRBV7-7 and TRBJ2-2, reads GAGVSQSPRYKVTKRGQDVTLRCDPISSHATLYWYQQALGQGPEFLTYFNYEAQPDKSGLPSDRFSAERPEGSISTLTIQRTEQRDSAMYRCASSLDLQGADTGELFFGEGSRLTVL.

The chain links TRBV14 to TRBJ1-2, with TRBD1 as a possible D gene (5 bases). Per the germline V gene, CDR1 is SGHDN and CDR2 is FVKESK. The CDR3 is 17 amino acids. Trimming shortened V by 4 bases and J by 2 bases, and 20 bases separated the two germline ends. CDR3 sequence: CASSPWYRPSSNYGYTF. The CDR3, as DNA: TGTGCCAGCAGCCCTTGGTACAGGCCGTCCTCAAACTATGGCTACACCTTC.

This chain joins TRBV19 and TRBJ2-1, with 7 bases lining up with TRBD2. The CDR3 extends over 16 amino acids. With 3 bases clipped from V and 3 bases from J, the junction kept 8 bases outside the gene matches. The germline gives CDR1 LNHDA, CDR2 SQIVND (reference sequence). DNA for the CDR3: TGTGCCAGTAGTATCGGTCCCGGGACTAACTACAATGAGCAGTTCTTC. It is translated as CASSIGPGTNYNEQFF.

This chain joins TRBV19 and TRBJ1-1; tentative D call: TRBD1 (5 bases). This CDR3 has 14 amino acids. Germline V gives CDR1 LNHDA, CDR2 SQIVND (reference sequence). Trimming took off 7 bases at V and 0 bases at J, with 12 bases between the two ends. The CDR3: CASNPTDLNTEAFF. The DNA of the CDR3 is TGTGCCAGTAATCCGACAGATTTGAACACTGAAGCTTTCTTT.

CDR3 region: CASSLLGGLNNEQFF. As DNA, the CDR3 is TGTGCCAGCAGCTTGCTTGGGGGCTTAAACAATGAGCAGTTCTTC. The chain couples TRBV11-3 to TRBJ2-1; maybe TRBD1 (6 bases). CDR1 is SGHNT, CDR2 YENEEA, per germline. This CDR3 comprises 15 residues. V lost 3 bases and J 5 bases, leaving 14 bases between the germline ends.

The chain joins TRBV6-1 to TRBJ1-5; the D is unclear. V was trimmed by 5 bases and J by 2 bases, leaving 13 bases between them. Germline CDR1 MNHNS, CDR2 SASEGT. The CDR3 is 15 residues long. CDR3 amino acids: CASSRWGDGNQPQHF. CDR3 DNA: TGTGCCAGCAGTCGATGGGGAGACGGCAATCAGCCCCAGCATTTT.

J is TRBJ2-1 and V is TRBV7-6; weak D call: TRBD2 (5 bases). Trimming removed 5 bases from V and 7 bases from J, with 15 bases in between. The CDR3 consists of 14 residues. Germline lookup yields CDR1 SGHVS and CDR2 FNYEAQ. CDR3 sequence: CASSRGGPSNEQFF. CDR3 nucleotides: TGTGCCAGCAGCAGAGGCGGGCCTTCAAATGAGCAGTTCTTC.

The rearrangement links TRBV7-6 to TRBJ1-2; TRBD1 matches 9 bases. CDR1 SGHVS and CDR2 FNYEAQ come from the germline V gene. With V trimmed by 4 bases and J by 14 bases, 11 bases remained unmatched. There are 13 residues in the CDR3. CDR3 nucleotide sequence: TGTGCCAGCAGCTCGACAGGGGGAGACATAACGACCTTC. Translated: CASSSTGGDITTF. Full variable domain (rest looked up from reference TRBV7-6 and TRBJ1-2): GAGVSQSPRYKVTKRGQDVALRCDPISGHVSLYWYRQALGQGPEFLTYFNYEAQQDKSGLPNDRFSAERPEGSISTLTIQRTEQRDSAMYRCASSSTGGDITTFGSGTRLTVV.

This sequence joins TRBV19 and TRBJ1-5; maybe TRBD1 (6 bases). Germline CDR1 is LNHDA and CDR2 is SQIVND (reference sequence). Trimming took off 5 bases at V and 5 bases at J, with 13 bases between the two ends. The CDR3 runs 14 residues. The CDR3 reads CASSVRTVHQPQHF. In DNA form, the CDR3 reads TGTGCCAGTAGTGTAAGGACAGTGCATCAGCCCCAGCATTTT.

The chain uses TRBV19 and TRBJ1-2; D perhaps matches TRBD1 (5 bases). V was cut by 0 bases and J by 4 bases, with 12 bases left in between. CDR1 and CDR2 from the germline V gene are LNHDA and SQIVND (reference sequence). This CDR3 region has 15 residues. In DNA, the CDR3 is TGTGCCAGTAGTATAGATCGTGGGGCCGGCTATGGCTACACCTTC. This sequence encodes CASSIDRGAGYGYTF.

This clone has just one count. The chain recombines TRBV6-1 with TRBJ1-5; D perhaps matches TRBD1 (6 bases). This CDR3 is built from 19 residues. Germline V gives CDR1 MNHNS, CDR2 SASEGT. Trimming removed 2 bases at V and 3 bases at J, with 23 bases between. The CDR3 DNA reads TGTGCCAGCAGTGAAATTTGGCAGGCCCAAAGGGGGAACAATCAGCCCCAGCATTTT. The encoded protein is CASSEIWQAQRGNNQPQHF.

The sample holds a few counts of this clone. J is TRBJ1-4 and V is TRBV5-1; TRBD1 might be the D (6 bases). Germline V gene data show CDR1 as SGHRS and CDR2 as YFSETQ. The CDR3 has 16 residues. V lost 4 bases and J 7 bases, leaving 20 bases between the germline ends. CDR3 amino acids: CASSPATIQGREKLFF. The CDR3 DNA sequence: TGCGCCAGCAGCCCAGCCACTATACAGGGACGTGAAAAACTGTTTTTT.

The chain is built from TRBV28 and TRBJ1-2; TRBD1 might be the D (6 bases). This CDR3 region has 16 residues. Trimming stripped 5 bases from V and 2 bases from J, with 18 bases between. Germline CDR1 is MDHEN and CDR2 is SYDVKM. This CDR3 reads CASSKLDRNPNYGYTF. CDR3 in DNA: TGTGCCAGCAGTAAATTAGACAGGAACCCCAACTATGGCTACACCTTC.

This rearrangement joins TRBV12-5 to TRBJ2-1, with TRBD2 matching 12 bases. The CDR3 totals 18 residues. Germline V CDR1 and CDR2: LGHNT, FRNRAP. The ends lost 0 bases at V and 8 bases at J; junction bases unmatched: 11. The CDR3 nucleotides read TGTGCTAGTGGTTTGGTACAGGTTGGGCCTAGCGGGAGGGATGAGCAGTTCTTC. Translation gives CASGLVQVGPSGRDEQFF. Using reference TRBV12-5 and TRBJ2-1 for the parts outside the CDR3, the full variable domain is DARVTQTPRHKVTEMGQEVTMRCQPILGHNTVFWYRQTMMQGLELLAYFRNRAPLDDSGMPKDRFSAEMPDATLATLKIQPSEPRDSAVYFCASGLVQVGPSGRDEQFFGPGTRLTVL.

V usage is TRBV6-6 and J usage is TRBJ2-2; the D gene is possibly TRBD1 (5 bases). The germline CDR1 and CDR2 sequences are MNHNY and SVGAGI (reference sequence). Trimming took 5 bases from V and 6 from J, leaving 10 bases between them. CDR3 length: 13 amino acids. The CDR3 reads CASSPRVAGELFF. Here the CDR3 DNA reads TGTGCCAGCAGTCCCAGGGTCGCCGGGGAGCTGTTTTTT.

The rearrangement links TRBV4-1 to TRBJ2-1; D unresolved. Trimming shortened V by 0 bases and J by 3 bases, and 18 bases separated the two germline ends. From germline, CDR1 is MGHRA and CDR2 YSYEKL. The CDR3 contains 18 residues. CDR3 bases: TGCGCCAGCAGCCAAGACCCCACTTACTCCTTTTTCTACAATGAGCAGTTCTTC. Translated, it gives CASSQDPTYSFFYNEQFF.